A selection of T cell receptor beta chains follows, all from one sample in a study of blood T cell repertoires in COVID-19. This table comes from immunoSEQ multiplex PCR, and its TCRdb copy is limited to in-frame clones, with some not included. The sample consists of approximately 210,000 clones, approximately 88% of them appearing once. Sequencing input: PBMCs or T cells enriched from blood (not recorded which). The receptor set was obtained from a woman younger than 35 who had recovered from COVID-19. Each CDR3 is given with its conserved first and last residue. The D gene is left open where the match is weak. Rows may omit the clone size; those that give it use once, few, many or a size class.

few	TRBJ1-5	TRBV19	TRBD1	CARMGQPLNQPQHF	TGTGCCCGAATGGGACAGCCACTAAATCAGCCCCAGCATTTT
few	TRBJ1-2	TRBV6-5	.	CASSYSIRYPVYTF	TGTGCCAGCAGTTACTCGATCCGGTATCCGGTCTACACCTTC
.	TRBJ1-1	TRBV30	.	CAWSSGGGTEAFF	TGTGCCTGGAGTTCCGGGGGAGGCACTGAAGCTTTCTTT
.	TRBJ2-7	TRBV27	TRBD2	CASSLSRGDEQYF	TGTGCCAGCAGTTTATCTCGGGGGGACGAGCAGTACTTC
.	TRBJ2-7	TRBV5-1	TRBD1	CASSLGTGGYEQYF	TGCGCCAGCAGCCTAGGGACAGGGGGTTACGAGCAGTACTTC
.	TRBJ2-7	TRBV2	.	CASSVETNYEQYF	TGTGCCAGCAGTGTTGAGACTAACTACGAGCAGTACTTC
.	TRBJ1-5	TRBV7-2	.	CASSSPVWGGNSNQPQHF	TGTGCCAGCAGCTCCCCAGTTTGGGGAGGGAATAGCAATCAGCCCCAGCATTTT
.	TRBJ1-6	TRBV19	TRBD1	CASTRQGVNSPLHF	TGTGCCAGTACCAGACAGGGGGTTAATTCACCCCTCCACTTT
.	TRBJ2-7	TRBV7-2	TRBD1	CASSFLIGQGSYEQYF	TGTGCCAGCAGCTTTCTGATTGGACAGGGGTCCTACGAGCAGTACTTC
once	TRBJ2-7	TRBV5-4	TRBD2	CASSLGAGGAYEQYF	TGTGCCAGCAGCTTGGGAGCGGGGGGGGCCTACGAGCAGTACTTC
.	TRBJ2-1	TRBV7-2	TRBD1	CASSLVLGDRVYNEQFF	TGTGCCAGCAGCTTAGTATTGGGAGACAGGGTATACAATGAGCAGTTCTTC
.	TRBJ2-1	TRBV3-1/TRBV3-2	.	CASSPTSTELTYNEQFF	TGTGCCAGCAGCCCGACCTCGACAGAACTGACCTACAATGAGCAGTTCTTC
.	TRBJ1-4	TRBV28	.	CASRAPGVGEKLFF	TGTGCCAGCAGAGCACCCGGGGTAGGTGAAAAACTGTTTTTT
.	TRBJ1-2	TRBV19	.	CASSPGDGTYGYTF	TGTGCCAGTAGTCCAGGGGACGGCACCTATGGCTACACCTTC
.	TRBJ2-7	TRBV19	.	CASSIGGVSYEQYF	TGTGCCAGTAGTATAGGCGGGGTGTCCTACGAGCAGTACTTC
.	TRBJ1-1	TRBV19	TRBD1	CASSPTGGLGAEAFF	TGTGCCAGTAGTCCGACAGGGGGCTTAGGCGCTGAAGCTTTCTTT
.	TRBJ2-7	TRBV6-2/TRBV6-3	TRBD2	CASSWGGYEQYF	TGTGCCAGCAGCTGGGGGGGGTACGAGCAGTACTTC
.	TRBJ2-2	TRBV3-1/TRBV3-2	TRBD2	CASSQDRLWLAGDTGELFF	TGTGCCAGCAGCCAAGATCGGTTGTGGCTAGCGGGAGACACCGGGGAGCTGTTTTTT
.	TRBJ1-1	TRBV25-1	TRBD1	CASSESGTANTEAFF	TGTGCCAGCAGTGAATCGGGGACAGCGAACACTGAAGCTTTCTTT
.	TRBJ1-5	TRBV7-2	TRBD1	CASSLDRGGNQPQHF	TGTGCCAGCAGCCTCGACAGGGGGGGAAATCAGCCCCAGCATTTT
.	TRBJ1-1	TRBV28	.	CASSSGGLGAFF	TGTGCCAGCAGTTCAGGTGGGCTGGGAGCTTTCTTT
.	TRBJ1-4	TRBV4-1	TRBD1	CASSQREGQGLSTNEKLFF	TGCGCCAGCAGCCAACGTGAGGGACAGGGCCTTTCAACTAATGAAAAACTGTTTTTT
.	TRBJ2-3	TRBV6-5	TRBD2	CASGGLAGPTDTQYF	TGTGCCAGCGGGGGACTAGCGGGCCCCACAGATACGCAGTATTTT
.	TRBJ2-7	TRBV5-1	.	CASSFGNYEQYF	TGCGCCAGCAGCTTCGGGAATTACGAGCAGTACTTC
.	TRBJ1-5	TRBV29-1	TRBD1	CSVRTGDGQPQHF	TGCAGCGTGCGGACAGGGGATGGTCAGCCCCAGCATTTT
.	TRBJ1-2	TRBV28	.	CASSRLAANYGYTF	TGTGCCAGCAGCCGCCTGGCGGCTAACTATGGCTACACCTTC
.	TRBJ1-5	TRBV5-1	.	CASSLGGYSNQPQHF	TGCGCCAGCAGCTTGGGGGGCTATAGCAATCAGCCCCAGCATTTT
.	TRBJ1-2	TRBV27	TRBD1	CASSLSGQGGKYGYTF	TGTGCCAGCAGTCTATCCGGACAGGGGGGGAAGTATGGCTACACCTTC
once	TRBJ1-5	TRBV28	.	CASSKREGSDQPQHF	TGTGCCAGCAGCAAACGAGAGGGATCGGATCAGCCCCAGCATTTT
few	TRBJ2-7	TRBV9	.	CASSPQTASYEQYF	TGTGCCAGCAGCCCACAGACAGCCTCCTACGAGCAGTACTTC
.	TRBJ1-5	TRBV6-1	TRBD1	CASSEAFAAQGRGQPQHF	TGTGCCAGCAGTGAAGCGTTTGCCGCACAGGGGCGCGGTCAGCCCCAGCATTTT
.	TRBJ2-7	TRBV6-5	TRBD1	CASNPDRGPYEQYF	TGTGCCAGCAACCCGGACAGGGGGCCCTACGAGCAGTACTTC
.	TRBJ2-7	TRBV9	.	CASSVGGHYEQYF	TGTGCCAGCAGCGTAGGTGGACACTACGAGCAGTACTTC
.	TRBJ2-4	TRBV4-1	.	CASSQSAVGIQYF	TGCGCCAGCAGCCAGAGCGCGGTGGGCATTCAGTACTTC
.	TRBJ1-1	TRBV5-1	.	CASSLREGATEAFF	TGCGCCAGCAGCTTGAGAGAGGGTGCCACTGAAGCTTTCTTT
.	TRBJ1-2	TRBV4-1	.	CASGSGAPGYTF	TGCGCCAGCGGTTCAGGGGCGCCGGGCTACACCTTC
.	TRBJ1-1	TRBV19	TRBD1	CASSMTGGSYSGTEAFF	TGTGCCAGTAGTATGACAGGGGGTTCATATTCGGGCACTGAAGCTTTCTTT